Listed below are T cell receptor beta chains from one sample, sequenced in a study. In TCRdb, the 5' RACE reads were re-called with MiXCR into one record per CDR3 protein. The sample lists tens of thousands of distinct CDR3 sequences; 17% were seen once. Sequences were obtained from naive CD4+ T cells sorted from blood. Receptors originate from a female donor with breast cancer. Each CDR3 is given with its conserved first and last residue. Fields, in order: V gene, D gene, clone size, J gene, CDR3 DNA, CDR3 protein. A D gene is named only where the DNA matches it firmly. Clone size is stated in some rows and not others, as once, few, many or a class when expanded.

TRBV6-6	NA	few	TRBJ1-5	TGTGCCAGCTCCCACGGGCGTCTATCCGCCGTAGCACAGCATTTT	CASSHGRLSAVAQHF
TRBV10-3	NA	NA	TRBJ1-1	TGTGCCATCAGTGAGGGAGATTACACTGAAGCTTTCTTT	CAISEGDYTEAFF
TRBV5-1	NA	many	TRBJ1-2	TGCGCCAGCAGCTCGGGCGGGGGAGCGGTGTATGGCTACACCTTC	CASSSGGGAVYGYTF
TRBV20-1	NA	NA	TRBJ1-3	TGCAGTGCTAGAGGCAGGGGCCTCTCTGGAAACACCATATATTTT	CSARGRGLSGNTIYF
TRBV7-3	NA	many	TRBJ1-5	TGTGCCCCGCTTATGGGGGCAGGGCTGGGGAGCAATCAGCCCCAGCATTTT	CAPLMGAGLGSNQPQHF
TRBV12-3/TRBV12-4	TRBD1	few	TRBJ1-1	TGTGCCAGCAACCCCGGGACAGGGGGCCCTGAAGCTTTCTTT	CASNPGTGGPEAFF
TRBV28	TRBD1	NA	TRBJ1-1	TGTGCCAGCAGGCCTACCGGGACAGGCACCATGAACACTGAAGCTTTCTTT	CASRPTGTGTMNTEAFF
TRBV5-1	TRBD2	few	TRBJ2-5	TGCGCCAGCAGCTCCCGCGGGGGGAGAGAGACCCAGTACTTC	CASSSRGGRETQYF
TRBV3-1	NA	NA	TRBJ2-4	TGTGCCAGCAGCCAAGTTGGGGAGGACATTCAGTACTTC	CASSQVGEDIQYF
TRBV6-5	NA	many	TRBJ2-1	TGTGCCAGCAGGAGAACGACCTACAATGAGCAGTTCTTC	CASRRTTYNEQFF
TRBV9	TRBD2	few	TRBJ2-3	TGTGCCAGCAGCGCCCTTCGGGGGGCAGATACGCAGTATTTT	CASSALRGADTQYF
TRBV5-1	TRBD1	few	TRBJ2-7	TGCGCCAGCAGGTCCCGGGACAGAAACTACGAGCAGTACTTC	CASRSRDRNYEQYF
TRBV12-3/TRBV12-4	TRBD1	many	TRBJ2-2	TGTGCCAGCACCGGGACAGGGCGTGTCGGGGAGCTGTTTTTT	CASTGTGRVGELFF
TRBV7-8	NA	few	TRBJ1-6	TGTGCCAGCAGCTTAGCTGGTGTTCGGTCACCCCTCCACTTT	CASSLAGVRSPLHF
TRBV10-1	NA	many	TRBJ2-5	TGCGCCAGCAGTGCGAACCACGGAGAGACCCAGTACTTC	CASSANHGETQYF
TRBV20-1	NA	few	TRBJ1-3	TGCAGTGCCAAAGCGGGGGGAAACACCATATATTTT	CSAKAGGNTIYF
TRBV5-1	TRBD2	few	TRBJ2-5	TGCGCCAGCAGCTACCCGGGACTAGCGGGAGTAGTTATATGGGAGACCCAGTACTTC	CASSYPGLAGVVIWETQYF
TRBV6-1	NA	few	TRBJ2-1	TGTGCCAGCGGTGGGACTCGGAATGAGCAGTCCTTC	CASGGTRNEQSF
TRBV20-1	NA	NA	TRBJ2-3	TGCAGTGCTAGAGGGGCAGTCAAGGGGACAGATACGCAGTATTTT	CSARGAVKGTDTQYF
TRBV20-1	TRBD2	NA	TRBJ2-3	TGCAGTGCGCCTCGTTCTGCAAGCGGGGGAGATACGCAGTATTTT	CSAPRSASGGDTQYF
TRBV6-5	NA	many	TRBJ1-2	TGTGCCAGCAGTGACCGGGACCCCTATGACTATGGCTACACCTTC	CASSDRDPYDYGYTF
TRBV12-3/TRBV12-4	NA	few	TRBJ2-1	TGTGCCAGCAGTTTAGGACGGGGTTTGAATGAGCAGTTCTTC	CASSLGRGLNEQFF
TRBV7-3	NA	many	TRBJ2-1	TGTGCCAGCAGCTTAACGGCCATATCCTACAATGAGCAGTTCTTC	CASSLTAISYNEQFF
TRBV12-3/TRBV12-4	TRBD2	many	TRBJ2-1	TGTGCCAGCAGCCACGGACTAGCGGGAGTTGCGGATGAGCAGTTCTTC	CASSHGLAGVADEQFF
TRBV29-1	NA	few	TRBJ1-2	TGCAGCGTTGAAGGTACAGGGAATAACTATGGCTACACCTTC	CSVEGTGNNYGYTF
TRBV7-7	NA	few	TRBJ2-1	TGTGCCAGCAGCCGGGACATCGGCAATGAGCAGTTCTTC	CASSRDIGNEQFF
TRBV4-1	NA	few	TRBJ2-2	TGCGCCAGCAGCCAAGGTACGCCGAACACCGGGGAGCTGTTTTTT	CASSQGTPNTGELFF
TRBV6-6	NA	NA	TRBJ1-1	TGTGCCAGCAGTCGACAGATGAACACTGAAGCTTTCTTT	CASSRQMNTEAFF
TRBV20-1	NA	many	TRBJ2-1	TGCAGTGCTAGGGGCCCTATGAACAATGAGCAGTTCTTC	CSARGPMNNEQFF
TRBV12-3/TRBV12-4	TRBD2	NA	TRBJ2-5	TGTGCCAGCAGTTTGGCGGCGGGAGGGTACCAAGAGACCCAGTACTTC	CASSLAAGGYQETQYF
TRBV6-1	TRBD2	many	TRBJ2-1	TGTGCCAGCAGTGAAGCGTCTAGCGGGAAGGTTGAGCAGTTCTTC	CASSEASSGKVEQFF
TRBV5-1	NA	few	TRBJ1-1	TGCGCCAGCGAATCGGGACATATGAACACTGAAGCTTTCTTT	CASESGHMNTEAFF
TRBV5-1	NA	many	TRBJ1-5	TGCGCCAGCAGAGAGTCTCCTCAACCCCATCAGCCCCAGCATTTT	CASRESPQPHQPQHF
TRBV6-5	NA	many	TRBJ2-1	TGTGCCAGCAGTTACTCGACGGTCGCCAATGAGCAGTTCTTC	CASSYSTVANEQFF
TRBV5-1	NA	few	TRBJ2-7	TGCGCCAGCAGCTTGATGGCTGCCGGTGGCCACGAGCAGTACTTC	CASSLMAAGGHEQYF
TRBV7-2	TRBD2	once	TRBJ2-1	TGTGCCAGCAGCTTAAGGGGACTAGCGAAAGAGAAAGAGCAGTTCTTC	CASSLRGLAKEKEQFF
TRBV5-1	NA	few	TRBJ2-2	TGCGCCAGCAGCTTGTTTAGGGCCGGGGAGCTGTTTTTT	CASSLFRAGELFF
TRBV10-3	NA	few	TRBJ2-1	TGTGCCATCAGTGAGTTCGGCGGGAATTACAATGAGCAGTTCTTC	CAISEFGGNYNEQFF
TRBV5-1	TRBD1	few	TRBJ2-2	TGCGCCAGCAGCCGTCCCGGGACAGGAATCAACACCGGGGAGCTGTTTTTT	CASSRPGTGINTGELFF
TRBV12-3/TRBV12-4	TRBD2	few	TRBJ2-3	TGTGCCAGCAGCCGACGACTAGCGGGAGCTTTGGCAGATACGCAGTATTTT	CASSRRLAGALADTQYF
TRBV28	TRBD1	NA	TRBJ1-6	TGTGCCAGCAGGGGAGTAACGGGACAGTATAATTCACCCCTCCACTTT	CASRGVTGQYNSPLHF
TRBV7-8	NA	few	TRBJ1-2	TGTGCCAGCAGCCCCCCGGGGGCGATTGGCTACACCTTC	CASSPPGAIGYTF
TRBV7-2	NA	NA	TRBJ2-7	TGTGCCAGCAGCCAGGGGTACGGGGGAGAGCAGTACTTC	CASSQGYGGEQYF
TRBV5-1	TRBD1	NA	TRBJ2-2	TGCGCCAGCAGCGATCACCGGGACAGCGCTTCCACCGGGGAGCTGTTTTTT	CASSDHRDSASTGELFF
TRBV6-2/TRBV6-3	NA	many	TRBJ1-5	TGTGCCAGCGGGGAACGATCATTTTTGAGTAATCAGCCCCAGCATTTT	CASGERSFLSNQPQHF
TRBV3-1	NA	few	TRBJ2-5	TGTGCCAGCACCGCACTAGGGGTCGAGACCCAGCACTTC	CASTALGVETQHF
TRBV20-1	NA	many	TRBJ2-3	TGCAGTGCTAGGGGAGGATTCACATACACAGATACGCAGTATTTT	CSARGGFTYTDTQYF
TRBV18	TRBD1	few	TRBJ2-5	TGTGCCAGCTCACCGACAGGGGCGTTCGAGACCCAGTACTTC	CASSPTGAFETQYF
TRBV5-1	TRBD2	NA	TRBJ2-1	TGCGCCAGCACTCTTACGGGGGGTGGTGGGCAGTTCTTC	CASTLTGGGGQFF
TRBV29-1	NA	many	TRBJ2-7	TGCAGCGTTGTAGGGTATCAAAGCTACGAGCAGTACTTC	CSVVGYQSYEQYF
TRBV7-7	NA	few	TRBJ1-1	TGTGCCAGCAGCCAGGGACACAACACTGAAGCTTTCTTT	CASSQGHNTEAFF
TRBV7-9	NA	few	TRBJ2-6	TGTGCCAGCAGCTTAAGTGTCTCTGGGGCCAACGTCCTGACTTTC	CASSLSVSGANVLTF
TRBV5-1	NA	NA	TRBJ2-1	TGCGCCAGCAGCTTGAACAGGGAGGATGAGCAGTTCTTC	CASSLNREDEQFF
TRBV6-5	TRBD2	many	TRBJ2-2	TGTGCCAGCAGCTTAGCGGGAGGGCTGTGGACCGGGGAGCTGTTTTTT	CASSLAGGLWTGELFF
TRBV29-1	NA	many	TRBJ2-3	TGCAGCGTTGACCCGAACACAGATACGCAGTATTTT	CSVDPNTDTQYF
TRBV19	TRBD2	NA	TRBJ2-2	TGTGCCAGTAGCCTACGCCGGGACTATTCGACATTGAACACCGGGGAGCTGCTTTTT	CASSLRRDYSTLNTGELLF
TRBV5-1	TRBD2	NA	TRBJ2-7	TGCGCCAGCAGCCGGGAGGGGTACGAGCAGTACTTC	CASSREGYEQYF
TRBV7-2	TRBD2	few	TRBJ2-2	TGTGCCAGCAGCCGGACCACTAGCGGGGGAGCAACCGGGGAGCTGTTTTTT	CASSRTTSGGATGELFF
TRBV5-1	TRBD1	NA	TRBJ1-2	TGCGCCAGCAGCCAAGAAAGGGACAGAGACTTTGATGGCTACACCTTC	CASSQERDRDFDGYTF
TRBV11-2	NA	NA	TRBJ2-1	TGTGCCAGCAGCCCACGTGGATTTGAGCAGTTCTTC	CASSPRGFEQFF